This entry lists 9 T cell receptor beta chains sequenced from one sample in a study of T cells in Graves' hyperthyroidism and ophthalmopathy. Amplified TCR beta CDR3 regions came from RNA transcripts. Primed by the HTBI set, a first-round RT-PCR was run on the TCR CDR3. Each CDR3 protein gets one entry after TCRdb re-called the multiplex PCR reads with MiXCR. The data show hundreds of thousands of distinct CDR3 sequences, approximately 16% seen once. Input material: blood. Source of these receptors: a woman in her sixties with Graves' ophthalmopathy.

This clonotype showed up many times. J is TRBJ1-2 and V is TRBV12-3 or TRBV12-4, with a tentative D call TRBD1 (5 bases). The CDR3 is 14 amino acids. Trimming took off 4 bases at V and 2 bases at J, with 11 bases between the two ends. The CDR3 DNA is TGTGCCAGCAGTTCCCCTGGGACGAACTATGGCTACACCTTC. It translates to CASSSPGTNYGYTF.

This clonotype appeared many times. The CDR3 protein is CASSSGWTGAYEQYF. Here the CDR3 DNA reads TGCGCCAGCAGCTCGGGATGGACAGGGGCCTACGAGCAGTACTTC. The rearrangement links TRBV5-1 to TRBJ2-7, with 9 bases that match TRBD1. The germline CDR1 and CDR2 sequences are SGHRS and YFSETQ. J gave up 2 bases and V 3 bases, and 6 bases lay outside the gene matches. The CDR3 sequence is 15 residues long.

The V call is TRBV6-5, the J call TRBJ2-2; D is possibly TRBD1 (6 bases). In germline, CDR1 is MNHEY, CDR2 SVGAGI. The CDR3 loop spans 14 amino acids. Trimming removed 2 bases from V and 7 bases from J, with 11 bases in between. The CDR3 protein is CASSYGQGIGELFF. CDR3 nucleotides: TGTGCCAGCAGTTACGGGCAGGGGATCGGGGAGCTGTTTTTT.

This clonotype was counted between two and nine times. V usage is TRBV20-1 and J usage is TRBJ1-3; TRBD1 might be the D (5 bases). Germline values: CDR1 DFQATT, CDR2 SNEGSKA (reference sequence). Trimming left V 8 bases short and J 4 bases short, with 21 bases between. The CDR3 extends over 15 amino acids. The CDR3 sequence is CSTLYHQGSGNTIYF. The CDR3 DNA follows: TGCAGTACCCTCTACCACCAGGGTTCCGGAAACACCATATATTTT.

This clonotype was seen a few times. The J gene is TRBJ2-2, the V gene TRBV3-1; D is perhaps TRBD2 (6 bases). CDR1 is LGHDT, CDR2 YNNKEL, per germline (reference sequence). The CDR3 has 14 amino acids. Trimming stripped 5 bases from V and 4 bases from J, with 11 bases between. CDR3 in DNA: TGTGCCAGCAGCGTAGCGGAGGGCACCGGGGAGCTGTTTTTT. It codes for CASSVAEGTGELFF.

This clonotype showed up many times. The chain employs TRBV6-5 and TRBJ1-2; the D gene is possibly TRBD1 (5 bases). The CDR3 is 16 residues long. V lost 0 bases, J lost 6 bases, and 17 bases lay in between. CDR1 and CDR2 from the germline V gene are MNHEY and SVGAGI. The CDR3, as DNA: TGTGCCAGCAGTTACTCCCTGCGGGGGGAAGGTCATGGCTACACCTTC. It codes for CASSYSLRGEGHGYTF.

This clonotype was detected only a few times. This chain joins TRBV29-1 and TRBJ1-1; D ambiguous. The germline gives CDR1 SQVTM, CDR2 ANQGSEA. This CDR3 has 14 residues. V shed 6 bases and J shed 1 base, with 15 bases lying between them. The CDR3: CSVAGGEGNTEAFF. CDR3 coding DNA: TGCAGCGTCGCTGGCGGGGAGGGGAACACTGAAGCTTTCTTT.

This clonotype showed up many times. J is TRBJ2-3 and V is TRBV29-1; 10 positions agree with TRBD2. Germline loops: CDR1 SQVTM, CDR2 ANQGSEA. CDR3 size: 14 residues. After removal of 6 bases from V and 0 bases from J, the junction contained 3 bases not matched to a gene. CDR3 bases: TGCAGCGTCCTGACTAGCGGGAGCACAGATACGCAGTATTTT. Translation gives CSVLTSGSTDTQYF.

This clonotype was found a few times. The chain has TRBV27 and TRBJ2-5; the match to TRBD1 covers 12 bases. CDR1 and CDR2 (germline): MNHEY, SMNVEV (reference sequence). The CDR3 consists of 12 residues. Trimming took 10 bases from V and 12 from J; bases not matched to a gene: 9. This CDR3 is CATRDRGRPEYF. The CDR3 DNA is TGTGCCACCCGGGACAGGGGGCGGCCGGAGTACTTC.